One sample yielded the 8 T cell receptor beta chains listed below, sequenced in a study of human T cells and chemical hapten exposure. TCRdb recomputed calls from the RACE reads with MiXCR, one row per CDR3 protein. The sample shows about 110,000 distinct CDR3 sequences, approximately 9.9% of them seen only once. As for time point: patch test 1, 2 weeks after DPC sensitization. This sample's treatment: therapeutic diphenylcyclopropenone sensitization with weekly scalp DPC. The specimen was whole blood, collected in connection with sensitization to the hapten diphenylcyclopropenone (DPC). The origin of the receptors is a middle-aged woman with alopecia areata. Some clones in this sample may be carry-over from other donors' samples.

This clonotype was counted between two and nine times. The genes are TRBV28 and TRBJ2-7, with D tentatively TRBD2 (5 bases). This CDR3 has 15 amino acids. V gave up 7 bases and J gave up 1 base, with 17 bases separating them. Germline lookup yields CDR1 MDHEN and CDR2 SYDVKM. CDR3 sequence (DNA): TGTGCCAGCACTGAGATGCCCACGGGATCCTACGAGCAGTACTTC. Its protein product is CASTEMPTGSYEQYF. Supplemented by reference TRBV28 and TRBJ2-7, the full variable domain reads DVKVTQSSRYLVKRTGEKVFLECVQDMDHENMFWYRQDPGLGLRLIYFSYDVKMKEKGDIPEGYSVSREKKERFSLILESASTNQTSMYLCASTEMPTGSYEQYFGPGTRLTVT.

This clonotype was seen ten or more times. The chain couples TRBV20-1 to TRBJ1-6, with D unclear. Looked up from germline, CDR1 is DFQATT and CDR2 is SNEGSKA (reference sequence). This CDR3 is built from 12 residues. V lost 1 base and J lost 9, with 7 bases in between. The CDR3 sequence: CSARVMGSPLHF. CDR3 in DNA: TGCAGTGCTAGAGTAATGGGTTCACCCCTCCACTTT.

This rearrangement joins TRBV6-6 to TRBJ1-1; 10 positions agree with TRBD1. Trimming at V came to 6 bases and at J to 5 bases, leaving 3 bases not matched to a gene. The CDR3 covers 13 residues. The V gene's germline CDR1 is MNHNY and CDR2 SVGAGI (reference sequence). CDR3 sequence (DNA): TGTGCCAGCAGGACAGGGGGCCGGACTGAAGCTTTCTTT. Translated, it gives CASRTGGRTEAFF.

This clonotype was seen ten or more times. The chain is built from TRBV28 and TRBJ1-2, with no clear D. V shed 9 bases and J shed 3 bases, with 17 bases lying between them. The CDR3 runs 14 residues. Per germline, CDR1 MDHEN and CDR2 SYDVKM. CDR3 amino acids: CASSQRGMDYGYTF. The CDR3 nucleotides read TGTGCCAGTTCACAAAGAGGGATGGACTATGGCTACACCTTC.

This clonotype was detected only a few times. The CDR3: CAWEAQSDQPQHF. The CDR3 DNA sequence: TGTGCCTGGGAGGCTCAGAGCGATCAGCCCCAGCATTTT. The chain links TRBV30 to TRBJ1-5, with no clear D. The length of the CDR3 is 13 residues. V lost 5 bases and J lost 5, with 13 bases in between. Germline CDR1 is GTSNPN and CDR2 is SVGIG (reference sequence).

This clonotype has at least ten counts. The chain combines TRBV11-3 with TRBJ2-1; no clear D gene. Trimming took 1 base from V and 12 from J, leaving 13 bases between them. CDR1 is SGHNT and CDR2 is YENEEA in the germline V gene. CDR3 length: 13 residues. CDR3 sequence: CASSLGAELGQFF. The CDR3 nucleotides read TGTGCCAGCAGCTTAGGCGCCGAACTGGGGCAGTTCTTC.

This chain links TRBV4-2 with TRBJ2-2; D may be TRBD2 (5 bases). This CDR3 contains 17 residues. CDR1 and CDR2 from the germline V gene are LGHNA and YNFKEQ. Between the trimmed V and J ends, which lost 1 base and 5 bases, there was a span of 17 bases. The CDR3 spells CASSQAPGSSFTGELFF. In nucleotides, the CDR3 is TGTGCCAGCAGCCAAGCTCCGGGATCTTCTTTTACCGGGGAGCTGTTTTTT.

This clonotype was recorded at least ten times. The chain has TRBV11-2 and TRBJ1-2, with 8 bases that match TRBD1. V shed 4 bases, J shed 8 bases, and the junction held 3 bases outside the gene matches. The CDR3 contains 12 residues. Germline-derived CDR1 and CDR2 are SGHAT and FQNNGV. The CDR3, as DNA: TGTGCCAGCAGCTCGACAGGGGACGGCTACACCTTC. Its translation: CASSSTGDGYTF.